This T cell receptor beta chain is drawn from a study of monozygotic twins with cystic fibrosis. The CDR3 length is 11 residues. V was cut by 6 bases and J by 4 bases, with 7 bases left in between. Germline CDR1 SNHLY, CDR2 FYNNEI. Method: immunoSEQ multiplex PCR; TCRdb's copy keeps in-frame clones and lacks some. The sample contains approximately 32,000 clones, 90% to 98% of which appear only once. This clone has a single count. The sequence was obtained from a girl aged 2-9 years with cystic fibrosis. The chain joins TRBV2 to TRBJ2-7; D gene uncertain. The specimen sequenced was blood. The CDR3 reads CASRETYEQYF. CDR3 coding DNA: TGTGCCAGCAGGGAAACTTACGAGCAGTACTTC.